The 22 T cell receptor beta chains below come from one sample, sequenced in a study of Graves' ophthalmopathy and Graves' hyperthyroidism. TCR beta CDR3 regions were amplified from RNA transcripts. Second-round multiplex PCR came after first-round RT-PCR with HTBI primers. TCRdb called the multiplex PCR reads again in MiXCR, with one record for every CDR3 protein. There are over 450,000 distinct CDR3 sequences in the sample; over 13% occur only once, and roughly 9.8% lies in the top ten. The sequenced sample was blood. All receptors come from a woman younger than 45 with Graves' ophthalmopathy.

The J gene is TRBJ2-7, the V gene TRBV6-2 or TRBV6-3; no definite D call. The length of the CDR3 is 11 residues. CDR1 and CDR2 from the germline V gene are MNHEY and SVGEGT. The germline V and J ends were trimmed by 10 bases and 7 bases, with 14 bases remaining between them. The CDR3 DNA sequence: TGTGCCATCTCTGATGCTGGGGAGCAGTACTTC. This codes for CAISDAGEQYF.

This clonotype occurred many times. The CDR3 loop reads CASSELPRTGASSAQYF. The CDR3 DNA sequence: TGTGCCAGCAGTGAACTACCGCGGACAGGGGCCTCTTCGGCCCAGTACTTC. The rearrangement joins TRBV25-1 to TRBJ2-5, with 9 bases identical to TRBD1. CDR3 length: 17 amino acids. Germline V CDR1 and CDR2: MGHDK, SYGVNS. Germline trimming cut 2 bases from V and 9 bases from J; bases unmatched to any gene: 16.

This clonotype turned up a few times. This chain connects TRBV18 to TRBJ2-7, with a tentative D call TRBD1 (5 bases). The length of the CDR3 is 15 residues. Germline loops: CDR1 KGHSH, CDR2 LQKENI. Trimming took off 3 bases at V and 2 bases at J, with 14 bases between the two ends. The chain's CDR3 is CASSPKDKLTYEQYF. DNA for the CDR3: TGTGCCAGCTCACCTAAGGACAAACTTACCTACGAGCAGTACTTC.

This clonotype was counted at least ten times. V usage is TRBV6-5 and J usage is TRBJ2-7, with D tentatively TRBD1 or TRBD2 (5 bases each). The germline V and J ends were trimmed by 3 bases and 0 bases, with 21 bases remaining between them. This CDR3 is built from 18 residues. CDR1 is MNHEY and CDR2 is SVGAGI in the germline V gene. CDR3 bases: TGTGCCAGCAGTTATGCCCTTGGGACGCCTAGGAGCTCCTACGAGCAGTACTTC. It is translated as CASSYALGTPRSSYEQYF.

At least ten counts were recorded for this clonotype. The chain carries TRBV6-1 and TRBJ2-7, with 7 bases that match TRBD1. There are 13 residues in the CDR3. Germline values: CDR1 MNHNS, CDR2 SASEGT. The V gene end was trimmed by 7 bases and the J gene end by 2 bases; junction bases not matched to a gene: 5. The CDR3 DNA reads TGTGCCAGCATGACAGGGTCAACCTACGAGCAGTACTTC. Protein: CASMTGSTYEQYF.

The sample holds many counts of this clonotype. The chain links TRBV24-1 to TRBJ1-2, with 8 bases identical to TRBD1. Trimming at V came to 3 bases and at J to 7 bases, leaving 6 bases not matched to a gene. Looked up from germline, CDR1 is KGHDR and CDR2 is SFDVKD. The CDR3 sequence is 14 residues long. The CDR3 nucleotides are TGTGCCACCAGTGATGAGGGACAGGACGCTGGCTACACCTTC. Amino acid sequence: CATSDEGQDAGYTF.

This clonotype was recorded at least ten times. CDR3 sequence reads: CASSQGSPYEQYF. Written as DNA, the CDR3 is TGTGCCAGCAGTCAAGGGAGTCCCTACGAGCAGTACTTC. V is TRBV12-3 or TRBV12-4 and J is TRBJ2-7; possibly TRBD2 for D (5 bases). CDR3 length equals 13 residues. V was pared by 5 bases and J by 2 bases, with 10 bases between.

In this sample, this clonotype turned up many times. The rearrangement links TRBV5-1 to TRBJ2-5; 7 positions agree with TRBD2. The CDR3 loop spans 14 amino acids. The V gene's germline CDR1 is SGHRS and CDR2 YFSETQ. V was clipped by 0 bases and J by 5 bases; unmatched bases: 4. The CDR3, as DNA: TGCGCCAGCAGCTTGGGACTAGCTACGGAGACCCAGTACTTC. Translated, it gives CASSLGLATETQYF. Supplemented by reference TRBV5-1 and TRBJ2-5, the full variable domain reads KAGVTQTPRYLIKTRGQQVTLSCSPISGHRSVSWYQQTPGQGLQFLFEYFSETQRNKGNFPGRFSGRQFSNSRSEMNVSTLELGDSALYLCASSLGLATETQYFGPGTRLLVL.

This clonotype appeared a few times. The chain employs TRBV12-3 or TRBV12-4 and TRBJ2-2; no clear D gene. Trimming removed 5 bases from V and 4 bases from J, with 8 bases in between. The CDR3 loop spans 13 amino acids. The CDR3 region is CASSDWSTGELFF. In nucleotides, the CDR3 is TGTGCCAGCAGTGACTGGTCCACCGGGGAGCTGTTTTTT.

This clonotype came up many times. Here the CDR3 DNA reads TGTGCCATCAGTGGCAGACTAGCGGGAGGTGGAGAGACCCAGTACTTC. Its protein is CAISGRLAGGGETQYF. This rearrangement joins TRBV10-3 to TRBJ2-5, with 13 bases matching TRBD2. This CDR3 spans 16 amino acids. Germline CDR1 ENHRY, CDR2 SYGVKD. The ends lost 4 bases at V and 4 bases at J; junction bases unmatched: 6.

This clonotype occurred many times. This chain connects TRBV28 to TRBJ2-7; 7 nucleotides line up with TRBD2. V lost 6 bases to trimming and J lost 2 bases; unmatched junction nucleotides: 10. Germline V gives CDR1 MDHEN, CDR2 SYDVKM. The CDR3 is 15 residues long. DNA for the CDR3: TGTGCCAGCAGCACCATGGGGGGGGTCACCTACGAGCAGTACTTC. It yields the protein CASSTMGGVTYEQYF.

The chain couples TRBV2 to TRBJ2-7; possibly TRBD2 for D (6 bases). In germline, CDR1 is SNHLY, CDR2 FYNNEI. There are 12 residues in the CDR3. Trimming shortened V by 8 bases and J by 3 bases, and 11 bases separated the two germline ends. The CDR3 loop reads CASGRSGYEQYF. The DNA of the CDR3 is TGTGCCAGCGGACGTAGCGGCTACGAGCAGTACTTC.

V gene TRBV5-1 combines with J gene TRBJ2-5; no clear D gene. Trimming took off 0 bases at V and 4 bases at J, with 10 bases between the two ends. The CDR3 consists of 14 residues. From germline, CDR1 is SGHRS and CDR2 YFSETQ. CDR3 nucleotide sequence: TGCGCCAGCAGCTTGGCGGAAACGGGAGAGACCCAGTACTTC. Residues: CASSLAETGETQYF.

This clonotype turned up a few times. The chain employs TRBV28 and TRBJ2-7; 12 positions match TRBD1. V dropped 6 bases and J dropped 5; count of bases not matched to a gene: 8. The CDR3 length is 15 residues. Germline CDR1 MDHEN, CDR2 SYDVKM. The CDR3 loop is CASRRAGQGADEQYF. CDR3 in DNA: TGTGCCAGCAGAAGGGCGGGACAGGGGGCGGACGAGCAGTACTTC.

The V and J genes are TRBV13 and TRBJ1-2, with 7 bases that match TRBD1. J gave up 4 bases and V 4 bases, and 9 bases lay outside the gene matches. The CDR3 is 15 residues long. Germline CDR1 reads PRHDT; CDR2 reads FYEKMQ (reference sequence). CDR3 nucleotides: TGTGCCAGCAGCTCCGGGACAGAAAAATTCTATGGCTACACCTTC. Its translation: CASSSGTEKFYGYTF.

In regard to this clonotype: Just one base apart from a much larger clone, this may be a read error. The chain employs TRBV11-1 and TRBJ2-6; no definite D call. From germline, CDR1 is SGHAT and CDR2 FQDESV (reference sequence). This CDR3 region has 18 residues. CDR3 residues: CSSSLVAQAVSGANVLTF. DNA of the CDR3: TGTTCCAGCAGCTTAGTGGCGCAGGCCGTCTCTGGGGCCAACGTCCTGACTTTC.

This clonotype was picked up many times. V and J are TRBV20-1 and TRBJ1-2; D remains unclear. This CDR3 is built from 11 residues. Germline loops: CDR1 DFQATT, CDR2 SNEGSKA (reference sequence). V lost 3 bases and J 7 bases, leaving 9 bases between the germline ends. CDR3: CSASEGSGYTF. CDR3 coding DNA: TGCAGTGCTAGTGAGGGATCTGGCTACACCTTC.

This clonotype turned up a few times. The chain recombines TRBV19 with TRBJ2-2; weak D call: TRBD1 (6 bases). Germline CDR1 reads LNHDA; CDR2 reads SQIVND (reference sequence). Trimming removed 5 bases at V and 4 bases at J, with 14 bases between. CDR3 length equals 15 residues. DNA of the CDR3: TGTGCCAGTAGTCTCACAGGGTGGGGCACCGGGGAGCTGTTTTTT. It codes for CASSLTGWGTGELFF.

The CDR3 DNA reads TGTGCCAGGACCGAGGACAGGGTGGACACTGAAGCTTTCTTT. Its translation is CARTEDRVDTEAFF. This chain uses TRBV30 with TRBJ1-1, with 8 bases matching TRBD1. The CDR3 is 14 amino acids. Looked up from germline, CDR1 is GTSNPN and CDR2 is SVGIG (reference sequence). J was trimmed by 3 bases and V by 8 bases; bases with no gene match: 11. The full variable domain, with the rest looked up from reference TRBV30 and TRBJ1-1, is SQTIHQWPATLVQPVGSPLSLECTVEGTSNPNLYWYRQAAGRGLQLLFYSVGIGQISSEVPQNLSASRPQDRQFILSSKKLLLSDSGFYLCARTEDRVDTEAFFGQGTRLTVV.

Details on this clonotype: This may come from a read error, since a much larger clone is one base off. V gene TRBV19 combines with J gene TRBJ1-1; the D gene is possibly TRBD1 (5 bases). CDR3 length: 13 residues. CDR1 LNHDA and CDR2 SQIVND come from the germline V gene (reference sequence). As DNA, the CDR3 is TGTGTCGCGGGGGAGGGGATGAGCACTGAAGCTTTCTTT. It specifies CVAGEGMSTEAFF.

This clonotype was counted at least ten times. Here the CDR3 reads CAGTGIDLREYF. The CDR3 bases are TGTGCCGGGACAGGGATAGACCTGAGGGAGTACTTC. The chain carries TRBV30 and TRBJ2-7; 9 bases agree with TRBD1. Germline CDR1 and CDR2: GTSNPN and SVGIG (reference sequence). V shed 8 bases and J 11 bases; nucleotides not matched to a gene: 13. The length of the CDR3 is 12 residues.

There are many counts of this clonotype. J is TRBJ2-2 and V is TRBV5-1; unclear D gene. The CDR3 totals 15 residues. Germline-derived CDR1 and CDR2 are SGHRS and YFSETQ. V was shortened by 0 bases and J by 0 bases, with 6 bases between the two germline ends. Written as DNA, the CDR3 is TGCGCCAGCAGCTTGGTTGCACCGAACACCGGGGAGCTGTTTTTT. It codes for CASSLVAPNTGELFF.